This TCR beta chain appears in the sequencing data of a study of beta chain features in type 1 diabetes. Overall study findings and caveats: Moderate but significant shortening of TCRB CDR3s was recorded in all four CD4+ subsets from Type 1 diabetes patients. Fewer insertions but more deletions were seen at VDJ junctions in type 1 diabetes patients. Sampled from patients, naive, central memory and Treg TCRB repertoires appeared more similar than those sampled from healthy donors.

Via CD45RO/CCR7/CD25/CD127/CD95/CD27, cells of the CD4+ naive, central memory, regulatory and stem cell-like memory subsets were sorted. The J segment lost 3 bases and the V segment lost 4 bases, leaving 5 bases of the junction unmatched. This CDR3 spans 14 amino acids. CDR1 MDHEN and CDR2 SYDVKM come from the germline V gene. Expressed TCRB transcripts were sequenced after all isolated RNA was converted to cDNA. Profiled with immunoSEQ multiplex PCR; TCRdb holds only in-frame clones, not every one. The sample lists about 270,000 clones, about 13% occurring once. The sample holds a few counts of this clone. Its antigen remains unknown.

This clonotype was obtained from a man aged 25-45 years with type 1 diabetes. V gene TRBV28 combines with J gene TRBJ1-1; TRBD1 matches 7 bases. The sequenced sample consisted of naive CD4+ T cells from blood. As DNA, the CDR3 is TGTGCCAGCAGTTCGGGACAGCCCTACACTGAAGCTTTCTTT. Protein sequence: CASSSGQPYTEAFF.